The rows below give T cell receptor beta chains drawn from one sample of a study of blood T cell repertoires in COVID-19. Using immunoSEQ multiplex PCR, the repertoire was profiled, and TCRdb retains in-frame clones only, with some absent. The table lists fewer than 350,000 clones, roughly 90% of them singletons. Sequencing input: PBMCs or T cells enriched from blood (not recorded which). These receptors came from a woman between 18 and 30 years old with acute COVID-19. Each CDR3 is given with its conserved first and last residue. The order of the fields is D gene, J gene, clone size, V gene, CDR3 protein, CDR3 DNA. A D gene is named only where the DNA matches it firmly. Some rows mark clone size as missing; the rest say once, few, many or name a class of expanded clone.

d_call: -
j_call: TRBJ1-1
clone_size: -
v_call: TRBV5-1
cdr3_aa: CASSLEGLRNTEAFF
cdr3_nt: TGCGCCAGCAGCTTGGAGGGACTTAGGAACACTGAAGCTTTCTTT

d_call: TRBD1
j_call: TRBJ2-3
clone_size: -
v_call: TRBV6-6
cdr3_aa: CASSYGGQGTDTQYF
cdr3_nt: TGTGCCAGCAGTTACGGAGGACAGGGTACAGATACGCAGTATTTT

d_call: -
j_call: TRBJ1-3
clone_size: -
v_call: TRBV24-1
cdr3_aa: CATWRDRSFSGNTIYF
cdr3_nt: TGTGCCACCTGGCGGGACCGCTCCTTCTCTGGAAACACCATATATTTT

d_call: TRBD1
j_call: TRBJ2-1
clone_size: -
v_call: TRBV10-2
cdr3_aa: CATRTGINEQFF
cdr3_nt: TGCGCCACGCGGACAGGGATAAATGAGCAGTTCTTC

d_call: -
j_call: TRBJ1-1
clone_size: -
v_call: TRBV19
cdr3_aa: CASSIGQYTEAFF
cdr3_nt: TGTGCCAGTAGTATTGGTCAGTACACTGAAGCTTTCTTT

d_call: -
j_call: TRBJ1-6
clone_size: -
v_call: TRBV3-1/TRBV3-2
cdr3_aa: CASSPRAVNNSPLHF
cdr3_nt: TGTGCCAGCAGCCCGAGGGCAGTCAATAATTCACCCCTCCACTTT

d_call: TRBD1
j_call: TRBJ1-2
clone_size: -
v_call: TRBV5-1
cdr3_aa: CASSLTTGEIGYTF
cdr3_nt: TGCGCCAGCAGCTTGACGACAGGGGAAATAGGCTACACCTTC

d_call: -
j_call: TRBJ2-7
clone_size: -
v_call: TRBV3-1/TRBV3-2
cdr3_aa: CASSQVGETYEQYF
cdr3_nt: TGTGCCAGCAGCCAAGTCGGGGAAACCTACGAGCAGTACTTC

d_call: -
j_call: TRBJ2-7
clone_size: -
v_call: TRBV29-1
cdr3_aa: CSVVERGRGFQQYF
cdr3_nt: TGCAGCGTTGTAGAGAGGGGCAGGGGCTTTCAGCAGTACTTC

d_call: -
j_call: TRBJ2-7
clone_size: -
v_call: TRBV2
cdr3_aa: CASSDWRGGNEQYF
cdr3_nt: TGTGCCAGCAGTGATTGGAGGGGAGGAAACGAGCAGTACTTC

d_call: TRBD1
j_call: TRBJ2-7
clone_size: -
v_call: TRBV5-4
cdr3_aa: CASSPRQGTSYEQYF
cdr3_nt: TGTGCCAGCAGCCCCAGACAGGGAACTTCCTACGAGCAGTACTTC

d_call: TRBD2
j_call: TRBJ2-1
clone_size: -
v_call: TRBV19
cdr3_aa: CASKGGSSYNEQFF
cdr3_nt: TGTGCCAGTAAGGGCGGGAGCTCCTACAATGAGCAGTTCTTC

d_call: TRBD2
j_call: TRBJ2-1
clone_size: -
v_call: TRBV4-1
cdr3_aa: CASSQTSGSGNEQFF
cdr3_nt: TGCGCCAGCAGCCAAACTAGCGGGAGCGGCAATGAGCAGTTCTTC

d_call: -
j_call: TRBJ2-1
clone_size: -
v_call: TRBV11-3
cdr3_aa: CASSGLSAANEQFF
cdr3_nt: TGTGCCAGCAGCGGCCTTAGCGCCGCCAATGAGCAGTTCTTC

d_call: TRBD1
j_call: TRBJ1-4
clone_size: -
v_call: TRBV18
cdr3_aa: CASSPRQGQNEKLFF
cdr3_nt: TGTGCCAGCTCACCGAGACAGGGACAAAATGAAAAACTGTTTTTT

d_call: TRBD1
j_call: TRBJ2-7
clone_size: once
v_call: TRBV6-5
cdr3_aa: CASSTSPTGWDEQYF
cdr3_nt: TGTGCCAGCAGTACATCGCCGACAGGGTGGGACGAGCAGTACTTC

d_call: -
j_call: TRBJ1-2
clone_size: -
v_call: TRBV25-1
cdr3_aa: CASSEGAGRAGYTF
cdr3_nt: TGTGCCAGCAGTGAAGGGGCGGGGCGTGCGGGCTACACCTTC

d_call: TRBD2
j_call: TRBJ2-7
clone_size: -
v_call: TRBV19
cdr3_aa: CASSILGASGPYEQYF
cdr3_nt: TGTGCCAGTAGTATCTTAGGGGCTAGCGGACCCTACGAGCAGTACTTC